This TCR beta chain was sequenced for a study of T-cell reconstitution after alpha-beta-depleted transplantation in children. V was clipped by 7 bases and J by 5 bases, with 11 bases between them. CDR3 size: 13 residues. Germline assignment: CDR1 ENHRY and CDR2 SYGVKD. This clonotype was seen only a few times. Using unique molecular identifiers, the investigators prepared the TCRbeta library. MiXCR, applied by TCRdb to the PCR reads, yields one record per CDR3 protein. The sample contains about 370,000 distinct CDR3 sequences, over 20% of which appear only once. The J gene is TRBJ2-2, the V gene TRBV10-3; perhaps TRBD1 as D (7 bases). This sequence was found in a human donor who donated a stem cell graft to a child with acute myeloid leukemia. Sequencing used PBMCs from the stem cell graft donor, obtained from the stem cell graft. The CDR3 loop is CAINPGGTGELFF. The CDR3 DNA sequence: TGTGCCATCAATCCAGGGGGGACCGGGGAGCTGTTTTTT.